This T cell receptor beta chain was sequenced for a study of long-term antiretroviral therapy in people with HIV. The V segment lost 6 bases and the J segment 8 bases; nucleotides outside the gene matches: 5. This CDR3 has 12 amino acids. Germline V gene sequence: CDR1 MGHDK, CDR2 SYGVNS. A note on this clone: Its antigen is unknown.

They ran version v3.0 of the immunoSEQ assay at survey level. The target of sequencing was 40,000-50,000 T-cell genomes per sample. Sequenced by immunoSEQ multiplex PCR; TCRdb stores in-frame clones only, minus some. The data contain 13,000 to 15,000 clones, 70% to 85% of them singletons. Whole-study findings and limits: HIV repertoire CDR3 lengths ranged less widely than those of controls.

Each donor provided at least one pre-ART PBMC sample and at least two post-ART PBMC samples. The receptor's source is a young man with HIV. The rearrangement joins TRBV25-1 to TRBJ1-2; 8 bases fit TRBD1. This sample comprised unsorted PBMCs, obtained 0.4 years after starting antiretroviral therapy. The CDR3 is CASRTGDGGYTF. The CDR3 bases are TGTGCCAGCAGGACAGGGGACGGAGGCTACACCTTC.